Detailed here is one T cell receptor (beta chain). This sample is part of a study of cytomegalovirus exposure and HLA in healthy donors. Profiling relied on immunoSEQ multiplex PCR, and the TCRdb table lists in-frame clones only, not all of them. The table has about 130,000 clones, about nine tenths seen once. This CDR3 is built from 17 residues. Germline CDR1 and CDR2: SNHLY and FYNNEI. The V gene end was trimmed by 1 base and the J gene end by 4 bases; junction bases not matched to a gene: 10. The V gene is TRBV2, the J gene TRBJ2-1; 7 nucleotides line up with TRBD2. The sample consisted of PBMCs. This receptor was identified in a young woman in good health and CMV-seronegative. The CDR3: CASSEGPPAGRYNEQFF. The DNA of the CDR3 is TGTGCCAGCAGTGAAGGGCCCCCGGCCGGGAGGTACAATGAGCAGTTCTTC.